Below, 28 T cell receptor beta chains from the same sample are listed, as sequenced in a study of CD8 T cells in Susac syndrome. Random hexamers were used to reverse transcribe the RNA input (about 0.5 to 1 ug). MiXCR, run by TCRdb on the immunoSEQ multiplex PCR reads, gives a single entry per CDR3 protein. The table shows 180,000 or so distinct CDR3 sequences, with over 90% occurring only once. What was sequenced was CD4+ T cells from PBMCs. These receptors were collected from a human donor with Susac syndrome.

This sequence joins TRBV5-6 and TRBJ1-5, with a weak D call TRBD1 (5 bases). V gave up 1 base and J gave up 4 bases, with 9 bases separating them. The CDR3 runs 14 residues. Germline V lookup: CDR1 SGHDT, CDR2 YYEEEE. The CDR3 coding sequence is TGTGCCAGCAGCTTGTTTCGGGGGAATCAGCCCCAGCATTTT. Amino acids: CASSLFRGNQPQHF.

This chain connects TRBV14 to TRBJ2-1; D not certain. Germline assignment: CDR1 SGHDN and CDR2 FVKESK. V was pared by 1 base and J by 13 bases, with 8 bases between. This CDR3 spans 11 amino acids. CDR3 nucleotide sequence: TGTGCCAGCAGCCAAGTTCGAGCCCAGTTCTTC. Its protein is CASSQVRAQFF.

In its sample, this clonotype was seen once. The chain combines TRBV2 with TRBJ1-6; TRBD1 matches at 8 bases. This CDR3 spans 15 amino acids. V shed 3 bases, J shed 7 bases, and the junction held 5 bases outside the gene matches. Germline loops: CDR1 SNHLY, CDR2 FYNNEI. The DNA for the CDR3 is TGTGCCAGCAGTGACCACAGGGGGGACAATTCACCCCTCCACTTT. It is translated as CASSDHRGDNSPLHF. Full variable domain (rest looked up from reference TRBV2 and TRBJ1-6): EPEVTQTPSHQVTQMGQEVILRCVPISNHLYFYWYRQILGQKVEFLVSFYNNEISEKSEIFDDQFSVERPDGSNFTLKIRSTKLEDSAMYFCASSDHRGDNSPLHFGNGTRLTVT.

The rearrangement uses TRBV27 and TRBJ2-7; TRBD2 might be the D (6 bases). Trimming shortened V by 5 bases and J by 7 bases, and 18 bases separated the two germline ends. Germline-derived CDR1 and CDR2 are MNHEY and SMNVEV (reference sequence). The CDR3 is 14 residues long. The CDR3 DNA follows: TGTGCCAGCAGTGCACCGGGACTGAGGGAAGAGCAGTACTTC. Protein product: CASSAPGLREEQYF.

V gene TRBV3-1 combines with J gene TRBJ2-4; 8 bases fit TRBD2. Per the germline V gene, CDR1 is LGHDT and CDR2 is YNNKEL (reference sequence). This CDR3 is built from 17 residues. V lost 0 bases, J lost 0 bases, and 4 bases stayed unmatched. The DNA of the CDR3 is TGTGCCAGCAGCCAAGAAGGGCGGGGGGTAGCCAAAAACATTCAGTACTTC. Protein sequence: CASSQEGRGVAKNIQYF.

This chain joins TRBV10-3 and TRBJ1-1, with 7 positions matching TRBD1. CDR3 length: 14 residues. Germline CDR1 ENHRY, CDR2 SYGVKD. The V gene end was trimmed by 4 bases and the J gene end by 5 bases; junction bases not matched to a gene: 7. The chain's CDR3 is CAISGQGGGTEAFF. The CDR3 nucleotides read TGTGCCATCAGTGGACAGGGAGGAGGGACTGAAGCTTTCTTT.

The chain couples TRBV29-1 to TRBJ2-7; TRBD2 might be the D (6 bases). Germline V gene sequence: CDR1 SQVTM, CDR2 ANQGSEA. The ends were cut back, 6 bases at V and 7 bases at J, with 19 bases in the middle. CDR3 length equals 13 residues. This CDR3 reads CSVHGMTAGEQYF. The CDR3 DNA follows: TGCAGCGTCCACGGGATGACCGCGGGGGAGCAGTACTTC.

The rearrangement uses TRBV6-5 and TRBJ2-7; D is uncertain. Trimming shortened V by 10 bases and J by 3 bases, and 10 bases separated the two germline ends. The germline V gene encodes CDR1 MNHEY and CDR2 SVGAGI. CDR3 length: 11 residues. The CDR3: CATRKGYEQYF. In DNA form, the CDR3 reads TGTGCCACGCGGAAAGGCTACGAGCAGTACTTC.

The V call is TRBV5-1, the J call TRBJ2-7; D unresolved. Trimming removed 3 bases at V and 0 bases at J, with 10 bases between. The V gene's germline CDR1 is SGHRS and CDR2 YFSETQ. The CDR3 is made up of 14 amino acids. CDR3 sequence (DNA): TGCGCCAGCAGCTCGGACCGAAACTCCTACGAGCAGTACTTC. Protein product: CASSSDRNSYEQYF. Combining the CDR3 with reference TRBV5-1 and TRBJ2-7 gives the whole variable domain KAGVTQTPRYLIKTRGQQVTLSCSPISGHRSVSWYQQTPGQGLQFLFEYFSETQRNKGNFPGRFSGRQFSNSRSEMNVSTLELGDSALYLCASSSDRNSYEQYFGPGTRLTVT.

This chain links TRBV6-1 with TRBJ2-1, with 8 bases matching TRBD1. V shed 6 bases, J shed 5 bases, and the junction held 9 bases outside the gene matches. The CDR3 sequence is 15 residues long. The germline gives CDR1 MNHNS, CDR2 SASEGT. The CDR3 DNA reads as TGTGCCAGCAGGGCGGACAGGGTTAACAACAATGAGCAGTTCTTC. Translating gives CASRADRVNNNEQFF.

The rearrangement joins TRBV2 to TRBJ1-2; D uncertain. Trimming cost V 6 bases and J 4 bases, with 12 bases left between them. The CDR3 spans 13 residues. Germline assignment: CDR1 SNHLY and CDR2 FYNNEI. The DNA of the CDR3 is TGTGCCAGCAGCCCGGGGAGCGGCTATGGCTACACCTTC. Protein product: CASSPGSGYGYTF.

As DNA, the CDR3 is TGCAGTGCTGGCCTCGAAGCCAATCAGCCCCAGCATTTT. It codes for CSAGLEANQPQHF. This sequence joins TRBV20-1 and TRBJ1-5; unclear D gene. The germline V and J ends were trimmed by 5 bases and 3 bases, with 11 bases remaining between them. The CDR3 covers 13 residues. CDR1 is DFQATT, CDR2 SNEGSKA, per germline (reference sequence).

This chain uses TRBV20-1 with TRBJ2-1; TRBD2 matches at 7 bases. Germline loops: CDR1 DFQATT, CDR2 SNEGSKA (reference sequence). V dropped 6 bases and J dropped 6; count of bases not matched to a gene: 5. The length of the CDR3 is 12 residues. Here the CDR3 DNA reads TGCAGTGCGTCCAGCGGGGTCAATGAGCAGTTCTTC. Amino acids: CSASSGVNEQFF.

A single count supports this clonotype. For the CDR3, the DNA is TGTGCCAGCAGCCTCCGGCTAGCCAAGACCCAGTACTTC. Translating gives CASSLRLAKTQYF. The chain uses TRBV5-8 and TRBJ2-5, with TRBD2 as a possible D gene (5 bases). Germline CDR1 SGHTS, CDR2 YDEGEE. V gave up 4 bases and J gave up 6 bases, with 13 bases separating them. This CDR3 is built from 13 residues.

This chain links TRBV6-5 with TRBJ1-5; D perhaps matches TRBD1 (6 bases). This CDR3 is built from 14 residues. Trimming cost V 8 bases and J 5 bases, with 16 bases left between them. Germline V gene sequence: CDR1 MNHEY, CDR2 SVGAGI. CDR3 loop: CASALRQDYQPQHF. The CDR3 DNA reads TGTGCCAGCGCCCTCCGACAGGACTATCAGCCCCAGCATTTT.

The chain couples TRBV5-1 to TRBJ1-1; 8 bases map to TRBD1. The CDR3 consists of 14 residues. V was pared by 3 bases and J by 5 bases, with 6 bases of the junction left unmatched. The germline CDR1 and CDR2 sequences are SGHRS and YFSETQ. The chain's CDR3 is CASSSGQGFTEAFF. CDR3 nucleotide sequence: TGCGCCAGCAGCTCCGGACAGGGATTTACTGAAGCTTTCTTT.

The V and J genes are TRBV7-8 and TRBJ1-1; 9 bases are a match to TRBD1. CDR1 and CDR2 (germline): SGHVS, FQNEAQ. Trimming took 0 bases from V and 5 from J; bases not matched to a gene: 1. The CDR3 spans 14 residues. CDR3 protein: CASSLAGTGTEAFF. CDR3 nucleotide sequence: TGTGCCAGCAGCTTAGCCGGGACAGGGACTGAAGCTTTCTTT.

This chain joins TRBV20-1 and TRBJ2-5; 8 positions agree with TRBD2. V was pared by 6 bases and J by 5 bases, with 14 bases of the junction left unmatched. Germline values: CDR1 DFQATT, CDR2 SNEGSKA (reference sequence). The CDR3 consists of 15 residues. CDR3 sequence reads: CSAPGTGGPGETQYF. For the CDR3, the DNA is TGCAGTGCCCCCGGGACGGGAGGGCCGGGGGAGACCCAGTACTTC.

The V and J genes are TRBV6-5 and TRBJ2-7; no reliable D call. Germline values: CDR1 MNHEY, CDR2 SVGAGI. This CDR3 is built from 11 residues. Trimming pared 2 bases from V and 7 bases from J, leaving 6 bases between. CDR3 bases: TGTGCCAGCAGTTACCTGCAGGAGCAGTACTTC. Protein sequence: CASSYLQEQYF.

This chain links TRBV20-1 with TRBJ1-2, with TRBD1 as a possible D gene (5 bases). V was cut by 6 bases and J by 6 bases, with 20 bases left in between. CDR1 is DFQATT, CDR2 SNEGSKA, per germline (reference sequence). There are 14 residues in the CDR3. CDR3 in amino acids: CSASGTTPGDGYTF. CDR3 DNA: TGCAGTGCCAGTGGGACTACTCCTGGGGATGGCTACACCTTC.

The chain uses TRBV19 and TRBJ1-5; 9 bases line up with TRBD1. The V and J ends lost 3 bases and 6 bases, in that order; junction bases with no gene match: 9. Germline V lookup: CDR1 LNHDA, CDR2 SQIVND (reference sequence). The CDR3 spans 16 residues. In nucleotides, the CDR3 is TGTGCCAGTAGTATCGTATCCGGGACAGGGATTCAGCCCCAGCATTTT. Protein sequence: CASSIVSGTGIQPQHF.

The chain links TRBV29-1 to TRBJ2-1; possible D gene TRBD2, 7 bases. The CDR3 consists of 13 residues. Deletions cut 8 bases from V and 4 bases from J, with 15 bases between. Germline CDR1 SQVTM, CDR2 ANQGSEA. Here the CDR3 DNA reads TGCAGCACCCGGGGGGCCGGATACAATGAGCAGTTCTTC. Translating it yields CSTRGAGYNEQFF.

In nucleotides, the CDR3 is TGTGCCACCAGTGATCCCGCAGGGTTAGCCTACAATGAGCAGTTCTTC. This encodes CATSDPAGLAYNEQFF. The chain carries TRBV24-1 and TRBJ2-1; D perhaps matches TRBD1 (5 bases). Germline CDR1 reads KGHDR; CDR2 reads SFDVKD. The CDR3 is 16 residues long. V shed 3 bases and J shed 2 bases, with 13 bases lying between them.

This clonotype was seen only once. The chain combines TRBV5-1 with TRBJ2-2; TRBD1 agrees at 9 bases. Germline values: CDR1 SGHRS, CDR2 YFSETQ. The CDR3 contains 15 residues. Germline trimming cut 3 bases from V and 7 bases from J; bases unmatched to any gene: 7. The DNA for the CDR3 is TGCGCCAGCAGCTGGGACAGGGACGCTCTCGGGGAGCTGTTTTTT. Protein sequence: CASSWDRDALGELFF.

This clonotype was recorded only once. The rearrangement joins TRBV29-1 to TRBJ2-2; 10 bases agree with TRBD2. Germline assignment: CDR1 SQVTM and CDR2 ANQGSEA. CDR3 length: 14 amino acids. The V and J ends lost 4 bases and 2 bases, in that order; junction bases with no gene match: 1. Here the CDR3 reads CSVGLAGNTGELFF. CDR3 nucleotide sequence: TGCAGCGTTGGACTAGCGGGCAACACCGGGGAGCTGTTTTTT.

This rearrangement joins TRBV27 to TRBJ2-7; 11 bases agree with TRBD2. Germline V gene sequence: CDR1 MNHEY, CDR2 SMNVEV (reference sequence). J gave up 3 bases and V 2 bases, and 3 bases lay outside the gene matches. The CDR3 length is 15 residues. CDR3 amino acids: CASSLGLAGGYEQYF. CDR3 bases: TGTGCCAGCAGTTTAGGGCTAGCGGGAGGCTACGAGCAGTACTTC.

The CDR3 loop is CASSKGQGWYEQYF. CDR3 DNA: TGTGCCAGCAGCAAGGGACAGGGCTGGTACGAGCAGTACTTC. This rearrangement joins TRBV21-1 to TRBJ2-7; TRBD1 was called by the table and not checked on the DNA. TRBV21-1 corresponds to a pseudogene. This CDR3 is built from 14 residues.

The chain employs TRBV30 and TRBJ1-2; D gene ambiguous. The CDR3 is 14 amino acids. In germline, CDR1 is GTSNPN, CDR2 SVGIG (reference sequence). V was shortened by 3 bases and J by 7 bases, with 18 bases between the two germline ends. DNA for the CDR3: TGTGCCTGGAGCCCCGGGCAGACTGTGCTTGGCTACACCTTC. Protein product: CAWSPGQTVLGYTF.